The 11 T cell receptor beta chains presented below share a single source sample, sequenced in a study of CD8+ T cells in alopecia areata (dated by TCRdb to 2016 to 2019). The method was the immunoSEQ multiplex PCR assay. To provide template for TCR sequencing, every sample had RNA extracted and reverse transcribed into cDNA. TCRdb limited this immuneACCESS table to in-frame rearrangements with V and J called. A share of clones is missing; checked studies link under half to unresolved V genes, and the rest is unexplained. This sample gives about 130,000 clones in total; around 58% of them show up just once. Around 6.6% of the sample comes from the top ten. In light of the paper, this sample's time point label describes: baseline before oral tofacitinib. Sequences were derived from CD4+ T cells sorted from blood, sampled at week 0. Every receptor here comes from a human donor with alopecia areata.

V gene TRBV7-9 combines with J gene TRBJ2-2; D gene uncertain. Trimming removed 2 bases from V and 9 bases from J, with 10 bases in between. This CDR3 has 13 amino acids. Per germline, CDR1 SEHNR and CDR2 FQNEAQ (reference sequence). The CDR3 loop is CASSLSDGRELFF. The CDR3 coding sequence is TGTGCCAGCAGCTTATCTGACGGAAGGGAGCTGTTTTTT.

V and J are TRBV18 and TRBJ1-2; D is ambiguous. The CDR3 runs to 14 residues. Trimming shortened V by 3 bases and J by 4 bases, and 12 bases separated the two germline ends. Germline V gene lookup returns CDR1 KGHSH and CDR2 LQKENI. In DNA, the CDR3 is TGTGCCAGCTCACCGCCGGCAAACGTCTATGGCTACACCTTC. Amino acids: CASSPPANVYGYTF.

This chain uses TRBV10-2 with TRBJ1-1; a weak D match, TRBD1 (5 bases). Germline values: CDR1 WSHSY, CDR2 SAAADI. This CDR3 spans 12 amino acids. V was cut by 6 bases and J by 4 bases, with 9 bases left in between. This CDR3 reads CASRGVSTEAFF. The CDR3 region has the DNA TGCGCCAGCAGAGGGGTAAGCACTGAAGCTTTCTTT.

Only a few counts were recorded for this clone. The V and J genes are TRBV25-1 and TRBJ1-1; the match to TRBD1 covers 11 bases. Germline V gives CDR1 MGHDK, CDR2 SYGVNS. The CDR3 runs to 17 residues. The junction had 10 bases not matched to a gene; V was cut back by 3 bases and J by 4 bases. The DNA of the CDR3 is TGTGCCAGCAGTGACCACGGACAGGGGGCTTCTTCCACTGAAGCTTTCTTT. It translates to CASSDHGQGASSTEAFF.

This chain uses TRBV30 with TRBJ1-1; weak D call: TRBD1 (5 bases). Germline CDR1 GTSNPN, CDR2 SVGIG (reference sequence). V was clipped by 5 bases and J by 1 base, with 11 bases between them. The CDR3 has 13 amino acids. CDR3 residues: CAWVRGGNTEAFF. In DNA, the CDR3 is TGTGCCTGGGTGAGGGGAGGGAACACTGAAGCTTTCTTT.

The V and J genes are TRBV29-1 and TRBJ2-3; D is unclear. CDR3 size: 16 residues. Germline V CDR1 and CDR2: SQVTM, ANQGSEA. Between the trimmed V and J ends, which lost 5 bases and 1 base, there was a span of 19 bases. CDR3 sequence reads: CSVRGSFPKGTDTQYF. Here the CDR3 DNA reads TGCAGCGTTAGAGGTTCATTTCCGAAGGGCACAGATACGCAGTATTTT.

This clone was counted a few times. This chain links TRBV29-1 with TRBJ1-2, with 7 bases lining up with TRBD1. The CDR3 covers 12 residues. The germline V gene encodes CDR1 SQVTM and CDR2 ANQGSEA. Losses at the gene ends were 5 bases for V and 6 bases for J; bases not matched to a gene: 6. This chain's CDR3 is CSVSDRVHGYTF. CDR3 nucleotides: TGCAGCGTTTCCGACAGGGTGCATGGCTACACCTTC.

The V gene is TRBV2, the J gene TRBJ2-3; 9 bases line up with TRBD2. Germline CDR1 is SNHLY and CDR2 is FYNNEI. CDR3 size: 13 residues. Losses at the gene ends were 6 bases for V and 2 bases for J; bases not matched to a gene: 0. The CDR3 loop reads CASRGLATDTQYF. In DNA, the CDR3 is TGTGCCAGCAGGGGACTAGCCACAGATACGCAGTATTTT.

Only a few counts were recorded for this clone. The chain links TRBV7-2 to TRBJ2-3; 16 positions match TRBD2. This CDR3 contains 14 residues. The V and J ends lost 8 bases and 6 bases, in that order; junction bases with no gene match: 2. CDR1 is SGHTA, CDR2 FQGNSA, per germline. The CDR3 nucleotides read TGTGCCAGCGGGACTAGCGGGGGGGCGGATACGCAGTATTTT. Translation: CASGTSGGADTQYF.

V usage is TRBV11-1 and J usage is TRBJ1-5, with 10 bases lining up with TRBD1. The CDR3 covers 15 residues. Germline loops: CDR1 SGHAT, CDR2 FQDESV (reference sequence). J was trimmed by 7 bases and V by 1 base; bases with no gene match: 4. The CDR3 sequence is CASSLDGTGVQPQHF. As DNA, the CDR3 is TGTGCCAGCAGCTTAGATGGGACAGGGGTCCAGCCCCAGCATTTT.

The rearrangement links TRBV5-1 to TRBJ2-2; D is perhaps TRBD1 or TRBD2 (5 bases each). This CDR3 has 13 amino acids. Trimming stripped 0 bases from V and 10 bases from J, with 10 bases between. The V gene's germline CDR1 is SGHRS and CDR2 YFSETQ. CDR3 in amino acids: CASSLAGATELFF. DNA for the CDR3: TGCGCCAGCAGCTTGGCCGGGGCCACGGAGCTGTTTTTT.